The rows below give T cell receptor beta chains drawn from one sample of a study of control samples from healthy donors and cancer patients. Sequencing was performed with immunoSEQ multiplex PCR; in TCRdb, only in-frame clones are kept and a portion is missing. The table has over 90,000 clones, under 95% seen once. The sample was blood. The source is a young woman in good health. The CDR3 runs from the conserved cysteine through the conserved F or W. D genes are given only for firm matches. A clone size is listed for some rows: how often the clone was seen (once, few, many), or a class if it is expanded.

J gene: TRBJ2-3; clone size: -; D gene: -; V gene: TRBV2; CDR3 protein: CAPRDGDTQYF; CDR3 DNA: TGTGCCCCACGGGACGGGGATACGCAGTATTTT
J gene: TRBJ2-1; clone size: -; D gene: TRBD1; V gene: TRBV5-4; CDR3 protein: CASSTDRGNPRGEQFF; CDR3 DNA: TGTGCCAGCAGCACGGACAGGGGGAACCCTAGGGGTGAGCAGTTCTTC
J gene: TRBJ2-5; clone size: -; D gene: TRBD1; V gene: TRBV2; CDR3 protein: CASSWDRGWETQYF; CDR3 DNA: TGTGCCAGCAGTTGGGACAGGGGATGGGAGACCCAGTACTTC
J gene: TRBJ2-4; clone size: -; D gene: TRBD1; V gene: TRBV14; CDR3 protein: CASSPPVTGVGKNIQYF; CDR3 DNA: TGTGCCAGCAGCCCCCCCGTAACAGGGGTAGGCAAAAACATTCAGTACTTC
J gene: TRBJ1-6; clone size: -; D gene: -; V gene: TRBV28; CDR3 protein: CASSLLGYNSPLHF; CDR3 DNA: TGTGCCAGCAGTTTATTGGGCTATAATTCACCCCTCCACTTT
J gene: TRBJ2-2; clone size: -; D gene: TRBD1; V gene: TRBV9; CDR3 protein: CASSALRQGLTGELFF; CDR3 DNA: TGTGCCAGCAGCGCCCTAAGACAGGGATTAACCGGGGAGCTGTTTTTT
J gene: TRBJ2-2; clone size: -; D gene: -; V gene: TRBV6-6; CDR3 protein: CASRVFGVNTGELFF; CDR3 DNA: TGTGCCAGCAGGGTCTTTGGCGTGAACACCGGGGAGCTGTTTTTT
J gene: TRBJ2-7; clone size: -; D gene: -; V gene: TRBV27; CDR3 protein: CASSAAKTARYEQYF; CDR3 DNA: TGTGCCAGCAGTGCCGCCAAGACAGCCCGCTACGAGCAGTACTTC
J gene: TRBJ1-1; clone size: once; D gene: -; V gene: TRBV12-3/TRBV12-4; CDR3 protein: CASSFGNSPEAFF; CDR3 DNA: TGTGCCTCCAGTTTCGGCAATTCCCCTGAAGCTTTCTTT
J gene: TRBJ2-1; clone size: -; D gene: TRBD2; V gene: TRBV19; CDR3 protein: CASSVPLWGGRDEQFF; CDR3 DNA: TGTGCCAGTAGTGTCCCTTTGTGGGGGGGTAGGGATGAGCAGTTCTTC
J gene: TRBJ2-2; clone size: -; D gene: -; V gene: TRBV18; CDR3 protein: CASSPQHTGELFF; CDR3 DNA: TGTGCCAGCTCACCACAACACACCGGGGAGCTGTTTTTT
J gene: TRBJ2-2; clone size: once; D gene: TRBD1; V gene: TRBV30; CDR3 protein: CAWTKGGARAGELFF; CDR3 DNA: TGTGCCTGGACCAAAGGGGGCGCTAGGGCCGGGGAGCTGTTTTTT
J gene: TRBJ2-2; clone size: -; D gene: TRBD1; V gene: TRBV30; CDR3 protein: CAWTSGTGGITGELFF; CDR3 DNA: TGTGCCTGGACCTCGGGGACAGGGGGAATCACCGGGGAGCTGTTTTTT
J gene: TRBJ2-5; clone size: -; D gene: -; V gene: TRBV10-1; CDR3 protein: CASSESRRGVETQYF; CDR3 DNA: TGCGCCAGCAGTGAGTCTAGGAGGGGAGTGGAGACCCAGTACTTC
J gene: TRBJ1-1; clone size: once; D gene: -; V gene: TRBV2; CDR3 protein: CASSGDGPPGAEAFF; CDR3 DNA: TGTGCCAGCAGTGGAGATGGACCCCCTGGGGCTGAAGCTTTCTTT
J gene: TRBJ2-5; clone size: -; D gene: -; V gene: TRBV27; CDR3 protein: CASSLWGLKGETQYF; CDR3 DNA: TGTGCCAGCAGTTTATGGGGACTTAAGGGAGAGACCCAGTACTTC
J gene: TRBJ1-6; clone size: -; D gene: TRBD1; V gene: TRBV7-2; CDR3 protein: CASSLAGQSSYNSPLHF; CDR3 DNA: TGTGCCAGCAGCTTAGCGGGACAGAGCTCCTATAATTCACCCCTCCACTTT
J gene: TRBJ1-4; clone size: -; D gene: TRBD1; V gene: TRBV5-4; CDR3 protein: CASSVGTGAEKLFF; CDR3 DNA: TGTGCCAGCAGCGTCGGGACAGGGGCTGAAAAACTGTTTTTT
J gene: TRBJ1-2; clone size: -; D gene: -; V gene: TRBV27; CDR3 protein: CASIRTEGYTF; CDR3 DNA: TGTGCCAGCATCAGAACGGAGGGCTACACCTTC
J gene: TRBJ2-6; clone size: -; D gene: -; V gene: TRBV5-4; CDR3 protein: CASSLPTTGANVLTF; CDR3 DNA: TGTGCCAGCAGTTTACCCACCACTGGGGCCAACGTCCTGACTTTC
J gene: TRBJ1-6; clone size: -; D gene: -; V gene: TRBV10-2; CDR3 protein: CASSERLGYNSPLHF; CDR3 DNA: TGCGCCAGCAGTGAGAGATTAGGGTATAATTCACCCCTCCACTTT
J gene: TRBJ1-5; clone size: -; D gene: -; V gene: TRBV21-1; CDR3 protein: CASSKGLQPQHF; CDR3 DNA: TGTGCCAGCAGCAAAGGATTGCAGCCCCAGCATTTT
J gene: TRBJ1-5; clone size: -; D gene: -; V gene: TRBV6-5; CDR3 protein: CASKIREYSNQPQHF; CDR3 DNA: TGTGCCAGCAAGATCAGGGAGTATAGCAATCAGCCCCAGCATTTT
J gene: TRBJ2-7; clone size: -; D gene: TRBD2; V gene: TRBV14; CDR3 protein: CASSHLAGGPDEQYF; CDR3 DNA: TGTGCCAGCAGCCATCTAGCGGGAGGGCCTGACGAGCAGTACTTC
J gene: TRBJ1-1; clone size: -; D gene: -; V gene: TRBV30; CDR3 protein: CAWSVPWGAGIDAFF; CDR3 DNA: TGTGCCTGGAGTGTACCGTGGGGTGCAGGGATTGATGCTTTCTTT
J gene: TRBJ1-2; clone size: -; D gene: -; V gene: TRBV28; CDR3 protein: CASSHRTYGYTF; CDR3 DNA: TGTGCCAGCAGCCACCGGACCTATGGCTACACCTTC
J gene: TRBJ2-7; clone size: -; D gene: TRBD2; V gene: TRBV30; CDR3 protein: CAWSVPSGRAHEQYF; CDR3 DNA: TGTGCCTGGAGTGTACCGAGCGGGAGGGCCCACGAGCAGTACTTC
J gene: TRBJ2-2; clone size: -; D gene: -; V gene: TRBV6-5; CDR3 protein: CASRTVANTGELFF; CDR3 DNA: TGTGCCAGCAGAACAGTCGCGAACACCGGGGAGCTGTTTTTT
J gene: TRBJ1-5; clone size: -; D gene: -; V gene: TRBV19; CDR3 protein: CASTKAAPSSNQPQHF; CDR3 DNA: TGTGCCAGTACGAAGGCCGCACCCTCTAGCAATCAGCCCCAGCATTTT
J gene: TRBJ1-2; clone size: -; D gene: TRBD1; V gene: TRBV19; CDR3 protein: CASSVSPGGDGYTF; CDR3 DNA: TGTGCCAGTAGTGTCAGTCCAGGGGGCGATGGCTACACCTTC
J gene: TRBJ2-2; clone size: -; D gene: -; V gene: TRBV7-2; CDR3 protein: CASSGAEGGELFF; CDR3 DNA: TGTGCCAGCAGCGGCGCGGAGGGCGGGGAGCTGTTTTTT
J gene: TRBJ2-2; clone size: -; D gene: -; V gene: TRBV5-6; CDR3 protein: CASSLVGGEGNTGELFF; CDR3 DNA: TGTGCCAGCAGCTTGGTTGGCGGTGAAGGGAACACCGGGGAGCTGTTTTTT
J gene: TRBJ2-1; clone size: -; D gene: -; V gene: TRBV24-1; CDR3 protein: CATSEVGLGGPYNEQFF; CDR3 DNA: TGTGCCACCAGCGAAGTGGGACTTGGCGGCCCGTACAATGAGCAGTTCTTC
J gene: TRBJ2-5; clone size: -; D gene: TRBD2; V gene: TRBV7-7; CDR3 protein: CASSSGTRVQETQYF; CDR3 DNA: TGTGCTAGCAGCTCCGGGACTAGAGTTCAGGAGACCCAGTACTTC
J gene: TRBJ2-1; clone size: -; D gene: -; V gene: TRBV24-1; CDR3 protein: CATSEGLWDEQFF; CDR3 DNA: TGTGCCACCAGTGAAGGGTTATGGGATGAGCAGTTCTTC
J gene: TRBJ2-1; clone size: -; D gene: -; V gene: TRBV29-1; CDR3 protein: CSAANNEQFF; CDR3 DNA: TGCAGCGCCGCCAACAATGAGCAGTTCTTC
J gene: TRBJ1-2; clone size: -; D gene: -; V gene: TRBV21-1; CDR3 protein: CASSVGKGAYTF; CDR3 DNA: -
J gene: TRBJ1-2; clone size: -; D gene: -; V gene: TRBV20-1; CDR3 protein: CSASGRGTNYGYTF; CDR3 DNA: TGCAGTGCTAGTGGGCGCGGGACCAACTATGGCTACACCTTC
J gene: TRBJ2-1; clone size: -; D gene: -; V gene: TRBV7-9; CDR3 protein: CASSLRGDNEQFF; CDR3 DNA: TGTGCCAGCAGCTTGCGAGGGGACAATGAGCAGTTCTTC
J gene: TRBJ1-1; clone size: -; D gene: -; V gene: TRBV7-6; CDR3 protein: CASSSLQGYTEAFF; CDR3 DNA: TGTGCCAGCAGCTCTCTTCAGGGGTACACTGAAGCTTTCTTT
J gene: TRBJ1-2; clone size: -; D gene: -; V gene: TRBV2; CDR3 protein: CASSEWQNWGYTF; CDR3 DNA: TGTGCCAGCAGTGAATGGCAAAATTGGGGCTACACCTTC
J gene: TRBJ2-1; clone size: -; D gene: -; V gene: TRBV30; CDR3 protein: CAWRGYNEQFF; CDR3 DNA: TGTGCCTGGCGGGGATACAATGAGCAGTTCTTC
J gene: TRBJ2-1; clone size: -; D gene: TRBD1; V gene: TRBV7-2; CDR3 protein: CASSPGQGYDEQFF; CDR3 DNA: TGTGCCAGCAGCCCCGGACAGGGTTACGATGAGCAGTTCTTC
J gene: TRBJ1-5; clone size: -; D gene: -; V gene: TRBV29-1; CDR3 protein: CSVGFGLGNQPQHF; CDR3 DNA: TGCAGCGTTGGTTTTGGACTTGGGAATCAGCCCCAGCATTTT
J gene: TRBJ2-3; clone size: -; D gene: -; V gene: TRBV18; CDR3 protein: CASSPRKVATDTQYF; CDR3 DNA: TGTGCCAGCTCACCCCGGAAGGTGGCAACAGATACGCAGTATTTT
J gene: TRBJ1-1; clone size: -; D gene: -; V gene: TRBV10-3; CDR3 protein: CAISSDSNTEALNF; CDR3 DNA: TGTGCCATCAGTTCCGACAGCAACACTGAAGCTCTCAACTTT
J gene: TRBJ2-2; clone size: -; D gene: TRBD2; V gene: TRBV2; CDR3 protein: CASTLRGSGGTNTGELFF; CDR3 DNA: TGTGCCAGCACACTTCGGGGTAGCGGGGGGACGAACACCGGGGAGCTGTTTTTT
J gene: TRBJ1-1; clone size: -; D gene: -; V gene: TRBV7-2; CDR3 protein: CASSLELNTEAFF; CDR3 DNA: TGTGCCAGCAGCTTAGAATTGAACACTGAAGCTTTCTTT